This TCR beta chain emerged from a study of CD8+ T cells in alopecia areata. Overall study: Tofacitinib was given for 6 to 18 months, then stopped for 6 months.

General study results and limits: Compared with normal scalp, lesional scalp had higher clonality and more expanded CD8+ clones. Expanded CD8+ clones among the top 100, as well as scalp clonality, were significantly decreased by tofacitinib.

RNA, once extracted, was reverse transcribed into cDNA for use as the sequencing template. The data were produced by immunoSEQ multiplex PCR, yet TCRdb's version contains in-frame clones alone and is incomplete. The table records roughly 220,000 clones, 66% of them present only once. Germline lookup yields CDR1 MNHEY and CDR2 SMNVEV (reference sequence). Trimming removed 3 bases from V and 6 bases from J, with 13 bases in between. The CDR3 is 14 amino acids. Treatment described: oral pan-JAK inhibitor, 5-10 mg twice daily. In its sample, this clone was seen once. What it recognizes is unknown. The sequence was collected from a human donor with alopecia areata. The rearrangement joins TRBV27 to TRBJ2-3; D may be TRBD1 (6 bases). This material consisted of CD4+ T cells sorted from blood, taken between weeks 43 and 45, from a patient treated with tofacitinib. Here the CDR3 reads CASSFARGVDTQYF. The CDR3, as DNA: TGTGCCAGCAGTTTCGCCAGGGGAGTCGATACGCAGTATTTT.